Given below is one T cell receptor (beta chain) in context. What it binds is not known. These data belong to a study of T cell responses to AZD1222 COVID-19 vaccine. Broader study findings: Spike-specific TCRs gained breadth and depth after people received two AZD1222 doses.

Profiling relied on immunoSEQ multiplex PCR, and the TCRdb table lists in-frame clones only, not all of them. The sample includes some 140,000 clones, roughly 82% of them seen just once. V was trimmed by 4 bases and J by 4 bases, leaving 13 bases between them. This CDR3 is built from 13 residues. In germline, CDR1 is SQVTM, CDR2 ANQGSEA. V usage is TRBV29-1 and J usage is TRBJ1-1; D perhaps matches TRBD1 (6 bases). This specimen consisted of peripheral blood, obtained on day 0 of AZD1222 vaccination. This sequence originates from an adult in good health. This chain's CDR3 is CSVGARGGTEAFF. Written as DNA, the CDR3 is TGCAGCGTTGGTGCCCGAGGGGGCACTGAAGCTTTCTTT. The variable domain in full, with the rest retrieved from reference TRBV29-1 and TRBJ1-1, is SAVISQKPSRDICQRGTSLTIQCQVDSQVTMMFWYRQQPGQSLTLIATANQGSEATYESGFVIDKFPISRPNLTFSTLTVSNMSPEDSSIYLCSVGARGGTEAFFGQGTRLTVV.